The clone carrying this T cell receptor beta chain was observed a handful of times. Its antigen is not identified. These data belong to a study of blood T cells in healthy people across ages. As for the study in general: About one barcoded beta molecule per two T cells was the capture yield of template switching. Overall study findings and caveats: Both naive CD4+ cell counts and diversity were greater in long-lived donors than in aged donors.

A second PCR of roughly 7 to 11 cycles used a sample-barcoded 5' primer and a J-beta primer mix. Via MiXCR, TCRdb re-called the 5' RACE reads, giving one row per CDR3 protein. The sample holds about 640,000 distinct CDR3 sequences, about 30% seen once. Sequencing was carried out using blood. The sequence was obtained from a woman of 80 years or more in good health.

CDR3: CASMDRNTEAFF. CDR3 coding DNA: TGTGCCAGCATGGACCGGAACACTGAAGCTTTCTTT. The chain employs TRBV6-5 and TRBJ1-1; no definite D call. Germline V gene lookup returns CDR1 MNHEY and CDR2 SVGAGI. The CDR3 length is 12 residues. The ends were cut back, 7 bases at V and 1 base at J, with 7 bases in the middle.